This T cell receptor beta chain was obtained from a study of cytomegalovirus exposure and HLA in healthy donors. As for the study in general: A later analysis reported the 100 to 150 validation repertoires used the same platform as the roughly 700 first-cohort repertoires.

CDR3 size: 15 residues. With V trimmed by 2 bases and J by 1 base, 4 bases remained unmatched. Germline-derived CDR1 and CDR2 are SGHNT and YYREEE (reference sequence). TCRdb's copy holds only in-frame clones and misses some; the assay was immunoSEQ multiplex PCR. Seen here are over 250,000 clones, around 86% observed once, and the top ten hold 0.9% to 1.1%. Sequenced: PBMCs. The clonotype comes from a woman between 18 and 29 years old in good health and CMV-seronegative. The chain joins TRBV5-4 to TRBJ2-3; the match to TRBD2 covers 7 bases. The CDR3 bases are TGTGCCAGCAGCTTTACGAGCGGGGGCACAGATACGCAGTATTTT. Translation gives CASSFTSGGTDTQYF.